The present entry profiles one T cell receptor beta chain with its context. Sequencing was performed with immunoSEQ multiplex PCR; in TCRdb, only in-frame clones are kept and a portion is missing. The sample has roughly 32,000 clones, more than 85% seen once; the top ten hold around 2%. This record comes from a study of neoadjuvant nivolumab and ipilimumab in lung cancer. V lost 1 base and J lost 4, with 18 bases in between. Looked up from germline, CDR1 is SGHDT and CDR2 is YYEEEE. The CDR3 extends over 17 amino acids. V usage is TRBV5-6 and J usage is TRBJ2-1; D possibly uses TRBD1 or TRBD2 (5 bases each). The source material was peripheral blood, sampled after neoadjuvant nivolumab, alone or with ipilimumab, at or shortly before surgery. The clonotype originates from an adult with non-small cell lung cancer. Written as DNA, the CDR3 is TGTGCCAGCAGCTTGAATTTTGGACCCTGGGGGTACAATGAGCAGTTCTTC. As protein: CASSLNFGPWGYNEQFF.